This is a list of T cell receptor beta chains from one sample in a study of blood T cell repertoires in COVID-19. The data were produced by immunoSEQ multiplex PCR, yet TCRdb's version contains in-frame clones alone and is incomplete. The sample holds 45,000 to 60,000 clones, approximately 82% seen once. The sequencing sample was made of peripheral blood. The receptors originated from a woman of 80 years or more with acute or convalescent COVID-19. Both conserved end residues are trimmed from each CDR3.

v_gene: TRBV15; CDR3aa: ATSREPGLGGSEQF
v_gene: TRBV28; CDR3aa: ASSTMRYEQY
v_gene: TRBV3-1/TRBV3-2; CDR3aa: ASSLTRQTLYEQY
v_gene: TRBV6-1; CDR3aa: ASSEFSVGRGYGYT
v_gene: TRBV5-1; CDR3aa: ASSLLVQRDNNEQF
v_gene: TRBV30; CDR3aa: AWIRGHPPQRGTEAF
v_gene: TRBV5-8; CDR3aa: ASSTDRDYGYT
v_gene: TRBV13; CDR3aa: ASSRQAALYNEQF
v_gene: TRBV2; CDR3aa: ASRSLAGTVGRETQY
v_gene: TRBV10-3; CDR3aa: AISEWPNTGELF
v_gene: TRBV9; CDR3aa: ASSVGALAGKETQY
v_gene: TRBV19; CDR3aa: ASSISREGNQPQH
v_gene: TRBV7-2; CDR3aa: ASSPGGGETQY
v_gene: TRBV21-1; CDR3aa: ASSKGGGDYGYT
v_gene: TRBV7-6; CDR3aa: ASSPNSGAYEQY
v_gene: TRBV3-1/TRBV3-2; CDR3aa: ASSRGRGLHTIY
v_gene: TRBV19; CDR3aa: ASTGTRFSYEQY
v_gene: TRBV7-7; CDR3aa: ASSLGGDRGTDTQY
v_gene: TRBV2; CDR3aa: ASRLGQGAYGYT
v_gene: TRBV16; CDR3aa: ASSQSSGTSTDTQY
v_gene: TRBV2; CDR3aa: ASSEESTGGVYEQY
v_gene: TRBV27; CDR3aa: ASSFRGADSPLH
v_gene: TRBV10-3; CDR3aa: ATRMSRDSYYGYT
v_gene: TRBV10-2; CDR3aa: ASSGLAGVSTDTQY
v_gene: TRBV11-2; CDR3aa: ASSFHRGRLNEQF
v_gene: TRBV7-3; CDR3aa: ASSLNSGGRTDTQY
v_gene: TRBV27; CDR3aa: ASSLWPGRTGELF
v_gene: TRBV6-1; CDR3aa: ASSEVQTLTETQY
v_gene: TRBV28; CDR3aa: ASSLGWARGLGKISYEQY
v_gene: TRBV20-1; CDR3aa: SASLDRGGTEAF
v_gene: TRBV19; CDR3aa: ASSITRQGGYEQY
v_gene: TRBV5-6; CDR3aa: ASSLLAGGPTDTQY
v_gene: TRBV19; CDR3aa: ASSIGGGNYGYT
v_gene: TRBV3-1/TRBV3-2; CDR3aa: ASSRTSGYEQY
v_gene: TRBV2; CDR3aa: ASSESGDNEQY
v_gene: TRBV19; CDR3aa: ASSSTSRVYEQY
v_gene: TRBV7-2; CDR3aa: ASSFGQVMSGNTIY
v_gene: TRBV5-1; CDR3aa: ASSGPWLAGLDTQY
v_gene: TRBV11-3; CDR3aa: ANYRGENIQY
v_gene: TRBV11-2; CDR3aa: ASSLRLPGDRGDTIY
v_gene: TRBV11-2; CDR3aa: ASSLPSGSPYNEQF
v_gene: TRBV2; CDR3aa: ASSSQGGSYEQY